This T cell receptor (beta chain) was obtained from a study of blood T cell repertoires in COVID-19. Turning to the study itself: Specimens from acute and convalescent COVID-19 originated in the United States, Italy and Spain. T cells, B-cell-depleted T cells, or PBMCs supplied cDNA or gDNA.

In the authors' methods: It was from reference gene primer amplification that nucleated cell counts were estimated. Repertoires were generated with immunoSEQ multiplex PCR, while TCRdb's copy carries only in-frame clones and drops some. V, J and clone size are those of that table, while D and trimming were read from the DNA. The sample holds around 180,000 clones, around 80% seen once. The CDR3 loop spans 16 amino acids. Per the germline V gene, CDR1 is SGHRS and CDR2 is YFSETQ. J lost 0 bases, V lost 4 bases, and 10 bases had no gene match. This TCR derives from a man between 65 and 85 years old with active or convalescent COVID-19. V and J are TRBV5-1 and TRBJ2-7, with 7 bases identical to TRBD2. The sequenced sample consisted of peripheral blood. CDR3 residues: CASSPLTGGASYEQYF. For the CDR3, the DNA is TGCGCCAGCAGCCCCTTGACGGGGGGAGCCTCCTACGAGCAGTACTTC.